The T cell receptor beta chain under discussion was sequenced for a study of cytomegalovirus exposure and HLA in healthy donors. Study at large: A prior analysis found 117 million unique TCR beta sequences from roughly 180 million T cells. Approximately 83 million unique TCRs from HLA-typed donors were held in an early data release.

The PCR contained 60 Vbeta and 13 Jbeta primers. In the authors' methods: Unique TCR beta chains totaled some 78 million in a later count, with roughly 11 million of them shared. TCRdb's copy holds only in-frame clones and misses some; the assay was immunoSEQ multiplex PCR. The V and J calls and the clone size are those of that table, but D and trimming were determined from the DNA. The table includes 110,000 to 150,000 clones, approximately 73% detected once. The length of the CDR3 is 14 residues. Per germline, CDR1 SEHNR and CDR2 FQNEAQ (reference sequence). Trimming removed 5 bases at V and 5 bases at J, with 15 bases between.

This sequence originates from a human donor in good health. This chain joins TRBV7-9 and TRBJ1-2; D is possibly TRBD1 (6 bases). Sequencing was done on a sample of PBMCs. The CDR3 nucleotides are TGTGCCAGCAGCCGACCAGGGGCATATTATGGCTACACCTTC. Translation: CASSRPGAYYGYTF.